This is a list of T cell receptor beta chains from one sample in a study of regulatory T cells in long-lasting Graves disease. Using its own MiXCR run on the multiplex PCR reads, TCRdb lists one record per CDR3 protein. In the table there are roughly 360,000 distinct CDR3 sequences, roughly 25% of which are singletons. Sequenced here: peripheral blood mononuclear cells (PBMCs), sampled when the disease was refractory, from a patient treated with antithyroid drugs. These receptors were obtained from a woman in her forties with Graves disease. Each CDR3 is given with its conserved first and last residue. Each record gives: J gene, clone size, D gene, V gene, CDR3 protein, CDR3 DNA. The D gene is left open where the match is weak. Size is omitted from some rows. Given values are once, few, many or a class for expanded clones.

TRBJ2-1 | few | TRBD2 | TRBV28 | CASMTGRREQFF | TGTGCCAGCATGACCGGGAGGCGTGAGCAGTTCTTC
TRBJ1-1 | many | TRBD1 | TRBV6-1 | CASSESPVTGDRTEAFF | TGTGCCAGCAGTGAATCCCCAGTGACAGGGGATCGCACTGAAGCTTTCTTT
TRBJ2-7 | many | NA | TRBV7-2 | CASSLASGGYEQYF | TGTGCCAGCAGCTTAGCTTCCGGGGGCTACGAGCAGTACTTC
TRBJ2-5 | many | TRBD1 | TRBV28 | CASRTARTGQETQYF | TGTGCCAGCCGTACGGCAAGGACAGGCCAAGAGACCCAGTACTTC
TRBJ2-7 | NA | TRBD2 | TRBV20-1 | CSASQRGWTSGVYEQYF | TGCAGTGCTAGCCAGCGTGGGTGGACTAGCGGCGTCTACGAGCAGTACTTC
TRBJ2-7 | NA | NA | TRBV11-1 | CASSLELSDNSYEQYF | TGTGCCAGCAGCTTAGAACTTTCTGATAACTCCTACGAGCAGTACTTC
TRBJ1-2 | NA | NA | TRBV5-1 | CASSLGPTANYGYTF | TGCGCCAGCAGCTTAGGTCCTACCGCTAACTATGGCTACACCTTC
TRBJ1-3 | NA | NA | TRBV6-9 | CASSYPDRKGNTIYF | TGTGCCAGCAGTTACCCAGACAGGAAAGGAAACACCATATATTTT
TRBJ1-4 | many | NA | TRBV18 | CASSRGSEKLFF | TGTGCCAGCTCACGGGGCTCGGAAAAACTGTTTTTT
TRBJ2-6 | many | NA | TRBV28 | CASTLSEGLGANVLTF | TGTGCCAGCACCCTATCGGAGGGGCTAGGGGCCAACGTCCTGACTTTC
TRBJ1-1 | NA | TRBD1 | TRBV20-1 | CSANPFRDRKNTEAFF | TGCAGTGCTAACCCTTTTAGGGACAGAAAGAACACTGAAGCTTTCTTT
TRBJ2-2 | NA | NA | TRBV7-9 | CASSQRAPNTGELFF | TGTGCCAGCAGTCAGCGGGCCCCGAACACCGGGGAGCTGTTTTTT
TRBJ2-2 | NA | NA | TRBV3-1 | CASSQDWTGRGGELFF | TGTGCCAGCAGCCAAGATTGGACAGGGAGGGGCGGGGAGCTGTTTTTT
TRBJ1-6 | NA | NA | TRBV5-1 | CASSLVTVGNSPLHF | TGCGCCAGCAGCTTGGTAACAGTCGGTAATTCACCCCTCCACTTT
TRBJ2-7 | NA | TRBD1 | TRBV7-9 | CASSARDRGAYEQYF | TGTGCCAGCAGCGCCCGGGACAGGGGTGCCTACGAGCAGTACTTC
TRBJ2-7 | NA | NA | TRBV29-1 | CSVGWLGKDTRTYEQYF | TGCAGCGTTGGATGGTTGGGGAAGGACACAAGGACCTACGAGCAGTACTTC
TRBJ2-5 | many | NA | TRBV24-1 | CATSEMSGAQGETQYF | TGTGCCACCAGTGAGATGTCGGGGGCGCAGGGAGAGACCCAGTACTTC
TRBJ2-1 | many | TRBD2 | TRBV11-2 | CASSLVGGSVMREQFF | TGTGCCAGCAGCTTAGTTGGCGGGAGTGTTATGCGTGAGCAGTTCTTC
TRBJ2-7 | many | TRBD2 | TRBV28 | CASVLAGGSSYEQYF | TGTGCCAGCGTATTAGCGGGAGGGAGCTCCTACGAGCAGTACTTC
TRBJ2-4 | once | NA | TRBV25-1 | CASSESGIQYF | TGTGCCAGCAGTGAGTCGGGTATTCAGTACTTC
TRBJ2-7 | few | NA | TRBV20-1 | CSATDSPEQYF | TGCAGTGCTACCGACTCCCCAGAGCAGTACTTC
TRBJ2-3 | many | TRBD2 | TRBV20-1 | CSAGLAGGLDTQYF | TGCAGTGCTGGACTAGCGGGAGGATTAGATACGCAGTATTTT
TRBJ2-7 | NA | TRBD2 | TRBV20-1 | CSARAIRLAENYEQYF | TGCAGTGCTAGAGCGATACGACTAGCGGAGAACTACGAGCAGTACTTC
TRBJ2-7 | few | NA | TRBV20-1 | CSARAPADYEQYF | TGCAGTGCTAGAGCCCCAGCGGACTACGAGCAGTACTTC
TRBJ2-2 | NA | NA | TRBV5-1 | CASDWGNTGELFF | TGCGCCAGCGATTGGGGAAACACCGGGGAGCTGTTTTTT
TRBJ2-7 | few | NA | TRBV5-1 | CASSHPPGSSYEQYF | TGCGCCAGCAGCCACCCCCCAGGGAGCTCCTACGAGCAGTACTTC
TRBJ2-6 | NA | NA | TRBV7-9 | CASSLAQESVGANVLTF | TGTGCCAGCAGCTTAGCGCAGGAATCCGTTGGGGCCAACGTCCTGACTTTC
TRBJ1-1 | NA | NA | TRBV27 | CASSVTGYGPEAFF | TGTGCCAGCAGTGTGACAGGTTATGGTCCTGAAGCTTTCTTT
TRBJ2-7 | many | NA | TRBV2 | CASSARAIYEQYF | TGTGCCAGCAGTGCCAGGGCGATCTACGAGCAGTACTTC
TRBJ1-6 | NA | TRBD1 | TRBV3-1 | CASSHFRGDNSPLHF | TGTGCCAGCAGCCATTTCAGGGGGGATAATTCACCCCTCCACTTT
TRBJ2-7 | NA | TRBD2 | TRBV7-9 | CASSARLAGEYEQYF | TGTGCCAGCAGTGCAAGACTAGCGGGAGAATACGAGCAGTACTTC
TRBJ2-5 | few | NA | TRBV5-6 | CASSISGTMETQYF | TGTGCCAGCAGCATTTCCGGGACAATGGAGACCCAGTACTTC
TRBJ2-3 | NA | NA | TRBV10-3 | CAIGAELAEDTQYF | TGTGCCATCGGAGCCGAACTAGCTGAAGATACGCAGTATTTT
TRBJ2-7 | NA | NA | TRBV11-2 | CASSLALGTDTYEQYF | TGTGCCAGCAGCTTAGCCCTCGGGACGGACACCTACGAGCAGTACTTC
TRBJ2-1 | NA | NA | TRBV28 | CASSLSANEQFF | TGTGCCAGCAGTTTATCAGCGAATGAGCAGTTCTTC
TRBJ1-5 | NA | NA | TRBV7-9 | CASSLDLGAGTLSNQPQHF | TGTGCCAGCAGCTTAGATCTCGGCGCTGGGACACTAAGCAATCAGCCCCAGCATTTT